This is a list of T cell receptor beta chains from one sample in a study of vaccination effects on CD4 cells after COVID-19. TCRdb's table, derived via immunoSEQ multiplex PCR, lists solely in-frame clones and lacks some. The table records around 63,000 clones, 75% of them present only once. These receptors lack a known antigen. Sequenced material: CD4+ T cells from PBMCs cultured with HCoV-OC43 spike peptides, taken before COVID-19 vaccination. All receptors come from a human donor who received a COVID-19 vaccine. CDR3s leave out the opening cysteine and the closing phenylalanine or tryptophan. Each record gives: CDR3 length, J gene, V gene, CDR3 protein.

12	TRBJ1-4	TRBV7-9	ASSSRGRGEKLF
13	TRBJ2-2	TRBV5-1	ASSLARGNTGELF
13	TRBJ2-5	TRBV5-1	ASSLEGQQMGTQY
13	TRBJ1-5	TRBV7-9	ASSLGSGPGEPQH
12	TRBJ2-5	TRBV6-5	ASSTPTGTKTQY
11	TRBJ1-2	TRBV6-5	ASRWTGGYGYT
12	TRBJ1-2	TRBV28	ASTPGGTGYGYT
13	TRBJ1-5	TRBV7-8	ASSLIKGHNQPQH
13	TRBJ2-2	TRBV5-1	ASSPVGQDPGELF
10	TRBJ1-2	TRBV6-1	ASSEAHYGYT
11	TRBJ2-3	TRBV19	ASRGTSWNTQY
11	TRBJ1-6	TRBV6-5	ASSYLLGSPLH
13	TRBJ1-2	TRBV19	ASSVMGTGNYGYT
12	TRBJ1-3	TRBV18	ASSPDREGNTIY
14	TRBJ1-4	TRBV18	ASSPRTGLSQEKLF
13	TRBJ2-5	TRBV6-5	ASRPTGTSEETQY
14	TRBJ1-2	TRBV7-2	ASSLAPTALGGGYT
12	TRBJ1-3	TRBV28	ASSGAPTGNTIY
11	TRBJ2-2	TRBV3-1/TRBV3-2	ASSRTVAGELF
13	TRBJ2-5	TRBV6-5	ASSPIRGRPETQY
9	TRBJ2-1	TRBV20-1	SRIGAGEQF
14	TRBJ2-2	TRBV7-8	ASSLGWGASTGELF
9	TRBJ2-5	TRBV18	ASSPQETQY
15	TRBJ2-3	TRBV2	ASSEPPTSESTDTQY
13	TRBJ1-4	TRBV19	ASSIGSGGGEKLF
12	TRBJ2-4	TRBV6-1	ASSEGGGGNIQY
15	TRBJ2-4	TRBV28	ASSLGGTKGVKNIQY
10	TRBJ2-1	TRBV6-2/TRBV6-3	ASSDSYNEQF
11	TRBJ1-6	TRBV6-1	ASSEWDRVTLH
10	TRBJ2-5	TRBV5-5	ASSFEGGAQY
11	TRBJ2-3	TRBV27	ASSLIRIGTQY
12	TRBJ2-5	TRBV5-5	ASSLVVQGETQY
14	TRBJ1-6	TRBV5-1	ASSLDGPSYNSPLH
14	TRBJ1-4	TRBV4-2	ASSQMSGTPNEKLF
11	TRBJ1-1	TRBV7-2	ASTTSRVTEAF
13	TRBJ2-5	TRBV5-1	ASSLGQGAGETQY
10	TRBJ1-5	TRBV2	ASSSPQEPQH
11	TRBJ1-2	TRBV10-3	AISEGQIYGYT
15	TRBJ1-2	TRBV3-1/TRBV3-2	ASSRSGSGNANYGYT
11	TRBJ1-2	TRBV11-2	ASRRDGDYGYT
14	TRBJ2-6	TRBV24-1	ATAGQGSSGANVLT
13	TRBJ1-6	TRBV7-2	ASSMPGQGDSPLH
9	TRBJ2-1	TRBV2	ASSESDGQF
12	TRBJ1-1	TRBV10-3	AISVRPKNTEAF
14	TRBJ1-3	TRBV9	ASSPYGDLQRDTIY
11	TRBJ1-5	TRBV27	ASSLYPNQPQH
11	TRBJ2-2	TRBV24-1	ATTTSNTGELF
11	TRBJ2-5	TRBV5-6	ASSFWQRETQY
13	TRBJ1-2	TRBV3-1/TRBV3-2	ASSHGTPPGDGYT
15	TRBJ1-2	TRBV4-3	ASSQEAGRFTNYGYT
12	TRBJ2-1	TRBV5-6	ASSLRGRYNEQF
11	TRBJ2-3	TRBV5-4	ASSLSRADTQY
15	TRBJ1-6	TRBV5-6	ASSSLEGRLGDSPLH
13	TRBJ1-2	TRBV2	ASRGQGAGVGGYT
16	TRBJ2-1	TRBV3-1/TRBV3-2	ASSQAKPGLGSYNEQF
13	TRBJ2-5	TRBV18	ASSPRMASGVSQY
14	TRBJ2-1	TRBV19	ASYNTGTGTYNEQF